What follows describes a single T cell receptor (beta chain). Participants, about 18 to 100 years old, spanned about two dozen US areas. Participant-given clinical history determined each cohort assignment. Trimming shortened V by 3 bases and J by 8 bases, and 16 bases separated the two germline ends. CDR1 is LGHDT and CDR2 is YNNKEL in the germline V gene (reference sequence). The CDR3 spans 14 residues. The sample is drawn from a study of blood T cell repertoires in COVID-19. Study background: Samples of COVID-19 (acute and convalescent) were obtained from the United States, Italy and Spain. From T cells, B-cell-depleted T cells, or PBMCs came the material, which was cDNA or gDNA.

Generated by immunoSEQ multiplex PCR, the TCRdb table keeps only in-frame clones and is missing some. The table lists 300,000 to 400,000 clones, more than 70% of them singletons, with around 1.2% in the top ten. The receptor comes from a woman aged 18-30 years who had recovered from COVID-19. Sample: PBMCs or T cells enriched from blood (not recorded which). This chain connects TRBV3-1 (or the pseudogene TRBV3-2) to TRBJ1-1; maybe TRBD1 (6 bases). The CDR3 sequence: CASSHGKTGLEAFF. DNA of the CDR3: TGTGCCAGCAGCCACGGAAAGACAGGTCTCGAAGCTTTCTTT.